The table lists the clone carrying this T cell receptor beta chain with many counts. Antigen unknown. Aged 18 to 65, the patients had hyperthyroidism that was newly diagnosed and had lasted under 2 months. PBMCs came from 10 ml fresh peripheral blood. CDR3 length: 16 residues. The germline V gene has CDR1 SGHKS and CDR2 YYEKEE (reference sequence). Trimming took 3 bases from V and 0 from J; bases not matched to a gene: 7. It was RNA transcripts that yielded the amplified TCR beta CDR3 regions. When the TCR CDR3 underwent first-round RT-PCR, the HTBI primer set was used. Using its own MiXCR run on the multiplex PCR reads, TCRdb lists one record per CDR3 protein. Here the sample spans under 750,000 distinct CDR3 sequences, 15% to 20% being singletons. This specimen belongs to a study of T cells in Graves' hyperthyroidism and ophthalmopathy. Findings and caveats of the study: Most thyroid clonotypes expanded above 0.001 appeared in blood too.

Sequenced sample: blood. The source is a woman in her forties or fifties with Graves' hyperthyroidism that later progressed to Graves' ophthalmopathy. This chain links TRBV5-5 with TRBJ1-1, with 8 bases aligning to TRBD1. In DNA form, the CDR3 reads TGTGCCAGCAGCTACCTTCAGGGGGCCATGAACACTGAAGCTTTCTTT. Amino acid sequence: CASSYLQGAMNTEAFF.